The clone carrying this TCR beta chain was observed many times. The antigen is not known. The sample comes from a study of T cells in Graves' hyperthyroidism and ophthalmopathy. About the study: Any treatment followed the collection of peripheral blood at initial diagnosis.

Overall study findings and caveats: Prediction of ophthalmopathy progression came a median approximately 6.5 months pre-onset.

The CDR3 is made up of 18 amino acids. The germline V gene has CDR1 SGHTA and CDR2 FQGNSA. V lost 1 base to trimming and J lost 4 bases, with 22 bases between them. Any patient presenting with uncontrolled infection, other autoimmune disease, pregnancy or lactation was left out. It was around 10 ml of fresh peripheral blood that supplied the PBMCs. Template material for amplifying TCR beta CDR3 regions consisted of RNA transcripts. RT-PCR in the first round (using the HTBI primer set) targeted the TCR CDR3. TCRdb ran MiXCR on the multiplex PCR reads and lists one entry per CDR3 protein. The sample has fewer than 200,000 distinct CDR3 sequences; less than 10% are singletons.

J is TRBJ1-1 and V is TRBV7-2, with D possibly being TRBD1 (5 bases). The TCR was taken from a woman under 30 with Graves' hyperthyroidism that later progressed to Graves' ophthalmopathy. Source material: blood. The CDR3: CASSLVRAGLVPITEAFF. CDR3 nucleotide sequence: TGTGCCAGCAGCTTAGTTCGCGCAGGGTTGGTCCCGATCACTGAAGCTTTCTTT.